These 32 T cell receptor beta chains share one sample of origin, sequenced in a study of breast tumors, draining lymph nodes, adjacent tissues. TCRdb redid the calling of the multiplex PCR reads with MiXCR, one entry per CDR3 protein. The table lists around 230,000 distinct CDR3 sequences, approximately 36% of them singletons. Samples came from axillary lymph nodes draining the breast cancer. Sequencing was carried out using axillary lymph node tissue. The receptors shown here come from a female donor with breast cancer. Some clones in this sample may be carry-over from other donors' samples.

This clonotype was observed at least ten times. This rearrangement joins TRBV19 to TRBJ2-2; D is perhaps TRBD1 or TRBD2 (5 bases each). V lost 5 bases to trimming and J lost 4 bases, with 14 bases between them. The CDR3 consists of 15 residues. CDR1 is LNHDA and CDR2 is SQIVND in the germline V gene (reference sequence). The CDR3 nucleotides read TGTGCCAGTAGTTTTGGGACGGTTAGCACCGGGGAGCTGTTTTTT. This codes for CASSFGTVSTGELFF.

Comments on this clonotype: This sequence may be a read error, since a much larger clone differs from it by one base. This chain joins TRBV10-1 and TRBJ1-4; D not resolved. The germline CDR1 and CDR2 sequences are WNHNN and SYGVQD (reference sequence). The CDR3 is 14 residues long. The chain's CDR3 is CASGESTGNEKLFF. CDR3 DNA sequence: TGCGCCAGCGGTGAGTCGACGGGGAATGAAAAACTGTTTTTT.

The chain links TRBV7-3 to TRBJ2-1; 11 nucleotides match TRBD2. The CDR3 covers 14 residues. J was trimmed by 6 bases and V by 4 bases; bases with no gene match: 2. CDR1 and CDR2 (germline): SGHTA, FQGTGA. The DNA of the CDR3 is TGTGCCAGCAGCTCTAGCGGGGGGTTCAATGAGCAGTTCTTC. Translating it yields CASSSSGGFNEQFF.

This clonotype was seen ten or more times. At one end the junction does not follow the germline gene, possibly because of a read error. J is TRBJ2-7 and V is TRBV12-3 or TRBV12-4; weak D call: TRBD2 (5 bases). The CDR3 loop spans 13 amino acids. The CDR3 here is CASSLVGAYEQYF. Written as DNA, the CDR3 is TGTGCCAGCAGCTTAGTCGGGGCCTACGAGCAGTACTTC.

This clonotype was counted ten times or more. The chain has TRBV7-8 and TRBJ1-5, with 7 nucleotides matching TRBD1. This CDR3 has 14 residues. V shed 1 base and J 5 bases; nucleotides not matched to a gene: 2. Germline-derived CDR1 and CDR2 are SGHVS and FQNEAQ. CDR3 DNA: TGTGCCAGCAGCTTAGGGGACAGTTATCAGCCCCAGCATTTT. This codes for CASSLGDSYQPQHF. Full variable domain (outside the CDR3, taken from reference TRBV7-8 and TRBJ1-5): GAGVSQSPRYKVAKRGQDVALRCDPISGHVSLFWYQQALGQGPEFLTYFQNEAQLDKSGLPSDRFFAERPEGSVSTLKIQRTQQEDSAVYLCASSLGDSYQPQHFGDGTRLSIL.

The chain has TRBV6-4 and TRBJ2-6, with 10 bases lining up with TRBD1. Germline CDR1 and CDR2: MRHNA and SNTAGT. The CDR3 is 18 amino acids. The V and J ends lost 7 bases and 0 bases, in that order; junction bases with no gene match: 9. CDR3 loop: CASIQFGTGDSGANVLTF. The CDR3 DNA follows: TGTGCCAGCATCCAATTCGGGACAGGGGACTCTGGGGCCAACGTCCTGACTTTC.

Comment on this clonotype: Mismatch with germline at one junction end may stem from a read error. The chain combines TRBV4-1 with TRBJ1-6; unclear D gene. CDR1 MGHRA and CDR2 YSYEKL come from the germline V gene. This CDR3 region has 14 residues. CDR3 loop: CASSQAGKNSPLHF. The CDR3 nucleotides are TGCGCCAGCAGCCAAGCCGGGAAGAATTCCCCCCTCCACTTT.

This clonotype has a count of ten or more. The chain carries TRBV7-9 and TRBJ1-2, with no clear D. CDR1 is SEHNR, CDR2 FQNEAQ, per germline (reference sequence). Trimming removed 3 bases from V and 0 bases from J, with 8 bases in between. CDR3 length equals 14 residues. The CDR3 loop reads CASSFTTANYGYTF. As DNA, the CDR3 is TGTGCCAGCAGCTTCACCACCGCTAACTATGGCTACACCTTC.

With respect to this clonotype: The CDR3 ends on some other residue instead of the conserved phenylalanine or tryptophan, so this is likely a read error. Because the CDR3's place on the DNA is in doubt, the DNA is left out and the CDR3 is given as listed by TCRdb. The V and J genes are TRBV5-1 and TRBJ2-1. The CDR3 is 8 residues long, ends included. Germline V gene sequence: CDR1 SGHRS, CDR2 YFSETQ. The CDR3 is CASSWGSS.

This clonotype came up many times. This chain uses TRBV19 with TRBJ1-6; maybe TRBD1 (5 bases). Deletions cut 6 bases from V and 6 bases from J, with 9 bases between. Germline CDR1 is LNHDA and CDR2 is SQIVND (reference sequence). This CDR3 is built from 13 residues. CDR3 sequence (DNA): TGTGCCAGTAGAGCAGGGTTTAATTCACCCCTCCACTTT. It is translated as CASRAGFNSPLHF.

The rearrangement uses TRBV6-6 and TRBJ2-2; D ambiguous. This CDR3 comprises 13 residues. V was pared by 5 bases and J by 8 bases, with 12 bases between. The germline V gene encodes CDR1 MNHNY and CDR2 SVGAGI (reference sequence). The CDR3, as DNA: TGTGCCAGCAGTCACAACCGGCTGGGGGAGCTGTTTTTT. Protein sequence: CASSHNRLGELFF.

This clonotype was observed at least ten times. This chain's CDR3 is CASSQDFHEQFF. DNA for the CDR3: TGTGCCAGCAGCCAAGATTTCCATGAGCAGTTCTTC. The chain uses TRBV3-1 and TRBJ2-1; D ambiguous. The germline V and J ends were trimmed by 0 bases and 8 bases, with 5 bases remaining between them. CDR3 length: 12 amino acids. The germline gives CDR1 LGHDT, CDR2 YNNKEL (reference sequence).

The chain employs TRBV2 and TRBJ1-4, with D maybe TRBD1 (5 bases). The CDR3 is 14 amino acids. Germline lookup yields CDR1 SNHLY and CDR2 FYNNEI. Deletions cut 5 bases from V and 3 bases from J, with 10 bases between. The CDR3 region is CASSPSTANEKLFF. The CDR3 nucleotides read TGTGCCAGCAGTCCCTCGACAGCTAATGAAAAACTGTTTTTT.

As to this clonotype: A read error is possible here, since a much larger clone lies one base away. Lacking the conserved final phenylalanine or tryptophan, this CDR3 likely reflects a read error. The chain uses TRBV7-3 and TRBJ2-1; D unresolved. Germline lookup yields CDR1 SGHTA and CDR2 FQGTGA. This CDR3 has 14 residues. Trimming took 5 bases from V and 3 from J, leaving 11 bases between them. The CDR3 loop reads CASSPQRLYNEQFL. The CDR3 DNA sequence: TGTGCCAGCAGCCCCCAGCGACTCTACAATGAGCAGTTCCTC.

This chain uses TRBV6-6 with TRBJ1-2; TRBD1 matches at 9 bases. With 6 bases clipped from V and 7 bases from J, the junction kept 18 bases outside the gene matches. This CDR3 is built from 17 residues. The germline V gene has CDR1 MNHNY and CDR2 SVGAGI (reference sequence). For the CDR3, the DNA is TGTGCCAGCAGACGCCCGGGACAGGGTGGGGACAAGCGTGGCTACACCTTC. Protein: CASRRPGQGGDKRGYTF.

This clonotype occurred many times. This chain joins TRBV5-8 and TRBJ1-4; TRBD1 agrees at 8 bases. Germline CDR1 and CDR2: SGHTS and YDEGEE. The CDR3 covers 15 residues. J lost 6 bases, V lost 4 bases, and 8 bases had no gene match. CDR3 sequence: CASSGDRGRHEKLFF. The CDR3 bases are TGTGCCAGCAGCGGCGACAGGGGAAGGCATGAAAAACTGTTTTTT.

This clonotype is judged medium-sized (0.01 to 0.1%). The chain recombines TRBV7-9 with TRBJ2-7; 10 bases are shared with TRBD1. The V segment lost 3 bases and the J segment 5 bases; nucleotides outside the gene matches: 4. This CDR3 has 14 residues. CDR1 is SEHNR and CDR2 is FQNEAQ in the germline V gene (reference sequence). The CDR3: CASSFPGQGHEQYF. The CDR3 region has the DNA TGTGCCAGCAGCTTCCCGGGACAGGGGCACGAGCAGTACTTC.

The genes are TRBV7-3 and TRBJ2-5; D is perhaps TRBD1 or TRBD2 (6 bases each). Trimming stripped 5 bases from V and 5 bases from J, with 15 bases between. The CDR3 loop spans 14 amino acids. Germline V gene data show CDR1 as SGHTA and CDR2 as FQGTGA. The CDR3: CASSLGGDTETQYF. The CDR3 DNA sequence: TGTGCCAGCAGCCTCGGGGGCGATACGGAGACCCAGTACTTC.

The table lists this clonotype with many counts. The rearrangement links TRBV7-3 to TRBJ2-3; 14 nucleotides align to TRBD2. Trimming took 4 bases from V and 0 from J; bases not matched to a gene: 3. Germline loops: CDR1 SGHTA, CDR2 FQGTGA. The CDR3 spans 17 residues. The CDR3 sequence: CASSSGLAGGSTDTQYF. CDR3 nucleotides: TGTGCCAGCAGCTCCGGACTAGCGGGGGGCAGCACAGATACGCAGTATTTT.

This clonotype was observed at least ten times. This chain uses TRBV28 with TRBJ2-2; no definite D call. The CDR3 has 12 amino acids. The germline gives CDR1 MDHEN, CDR2 SYDVKM. V shed 6 bases and J shed 1 base, with 3 bases lying between them. The chain's CDR3 is CASSLNTGELFF. In DNA form, the CDR3 reads TGTGCCAGCAGCCTGAACACCGGGGAGCTGTTTTTT.

The chain carries TRBV20-1 and TRBJ2-3; D not resolved. CDR3 length: 13 amino acids. V lost 0 bases to trimming and J lost 2 bases, with 6 bases between them. Germline-derived CDR1 and CDR2 are DFQATT and SNEGSKA (reference sequence). The CDR3 DNA reads as TGCAGTGCTAGAGATCTGGTCACAGATACGCAGTATTTT. The encoded protein is CSARDLVTDTQYF.

Worth noting for this clonotype: The limits of the CDR3 on the DNA are not certain, so only TCRdb's listed CDR3 is given. This chain links TRBV7-9 with TRBJ2-5. The CDR3 numbers 15 amino acids, ends counted. The germline gives CDR1 SEHNR, CDR2 FQNEAQ (reference sequence). CDR3 residues: CASSEFSGFLETQHF.

This rearrangement joins TRBV2 to TRBJ1-5; possible D gene TRBD1, 6 bases. CDR3 length: 13 residues. From germline, CDR1 is SNHLY and CDR2 FYNNEI. V gave up 10 bases and J gave up 3 bases, with 13 bases separating them. The CDR3 loop is CATAGHLNQPQHF. In nucleotides, the CDR3 is TGTGCCACCGCGGGACACCTCAATCAGCCCCAGCATTTT.

This clonotype was counted ten times or more. V gene TRBV19 combines with J gene TRBJ2-2; tentative D call: TRBD2 (5 bases). In germline, CDR1 is LNHDA, CDR2 SQIVND (reference sequence). Trimming took 6 bases from V and 0 from J, leaving 11 bases between them. The CDR3 runs 15 residues. The CDR3 loop is CASRNGVANTGELFF. DNA for the CDR3: TGTGCCAGTAGGAACGGGGTAGCGAACACCGGGGAGCTGTTTTTT.

This clonotype appeared a single time. The chain couples TRBV20-1 to TRBJ1-4; D perhaps matches TRBD1 (6 bases). The germline V gene encodes CDR1 DFQATT and CDR2 SNEGSKA (reference sequence). The CDR3 covers 16 residues. Trimming shortened V by 6 bases and J by 5 bases, and 22 bases separated the two germline ends. The CDR3 loop reads CSAGHRAAYYNEKLFF. The CDR3, as DNA: TGCAGTGCAGGCCACAGGGCCGCGTACTACAATGAAAAACTGTTTTTT.

The sample holds a few counts of this clonotype. The V call is TRBV6-1, the J call TRBJ1-4; D is possibly TRBD1 (5 bases). The CDR3 totals 12 residues. V gave up 6 bases and J gave up 8 bases, with 10 bases separating them. CDR1 MNHNS and CDR2 SASEGT come from the germline V gene. The CDR3 reads CASSRWGEKLFF. CDR3 nucleotides: TGTGCCAGCAGCCGATGGGGGGAAAAACTGTTTTTT.

This clonotype has just a few counts. V is TRBV5-4 and J is TRBJ2-5; 9 bases line up with TRBD2. Germline CDR1 reads SGHNT; CDR2 reads YYREEE (reference sequence). With 5 bases clipped from V and 1 base from J, the junction kept 6 bases outside the gene matches. This CDR3 contains 15 residues. Here the CDR3 DNA reads TGTGCCAGCAGTCGACTAGCGGCAGGCCAAGAGACCCAGTACTTC. It is translated as CASSRLAAGQETQYF.

The chain recombines TRBV11-3 with TRBJ2-5, with D perhaps matching TRBD1 (6 bases). This CDR3 spans 15 amino acids. Trimming removed 5 bases at V and 2 bases at J, with 15 bases between. CDR1 and CDR2 (germline): SGHNT, YENEEA. In DNA, the CDR3 is TGTGCCAGCAGCCCAGGGGCTGGCCAACAAGAGACCCAGTACTTC. Translating it yields CASSPGAGQQETQYF.

This chain joins TRBV29-1 and TRBJ1-1; tentatively, D is TRBD1 (5 bases). The CDR3 spans 10 residues. Germline-derived CDR1 and CDR2 are SQVTM and ANQGSEA. With 7 bases removed from V and 3 bases from J, the gap between germline ends came to 6 bases. The DNA of the CDR3 is TGCAGCGGGGGGGACACTGAAGCTTTCTTT. It encodes CSGGDTEAFF. The whole variable domain, remainder taken from reference TRBV29-1 and TRBJ1-1, is SAVISQKPSRDICQRGTSLTIQCQVDSQVTMMFWYRQQPGQSLTLIATANQGSEATYESGFVIDKFPISRPNLTFSTLTVSNMSPEDSSIYLCSGGDTEAFFGQGTRLTVV.

This clonotype was observed a handful of times. The chain links TRBV6-5 to TRBJ2-2, with D possibly TRBD1 on 6 matching bases. The CDR3 is 14 residues long. V was trimmed by 5 bases and J by 4 bases, leaving 11 bases between them. CDR1 is MNHEY and CDR2 is SVGAGI in the germline V gene. The CDR3 sequence is CASSHGTITGELFF. The DNA for the CDR3 is TGTGCCAGCAGTCACGGGACAATCACCGGGGAGCTGTTTTTT.

The sample holds many counts of this clonotype. V is TRBV4-1 and J is TRBJ1-6; weak D call: TRBD1 (5 bases). The CDR3 has 16 residues. The V and J ends lost 1 base and 7 bases respectively, with 14 bases between them. Per germline, CDR1 MGHRA and CDR2 YSYEKL. The CDR3: CASSQVVGATNSPLHF. In DNA form, the CDR3 reads TGCGCCAGCAGCCAAGTGGTAGGGGCGACAAATTCACCCCTCCACTTT.

A word on this clonotype: The junction departs from germline at one end; a sequencing error may be responsible. V gene TRBV20-1 combines with J gene TRBJ2-3; TRBD2 matches 9 bases. This CDR3 has 15 amino acids. CDR1 DFQATT and CDR2 SNEGSKA come from the germline V gene (reference sequence). CDR3 DNA sequence: TGCAGCGCTAGACCCGCGGGAGGGCTTGCAGATACGCAGTATTTT. This translates into CSARPAGGLADTQYF.